The rows below give T cell receptor beta chains drawn from one sample of a study of OX40 agonist ivuxolimab in advanced cancers. The method was immunoSEQ multiplex PCR; TCRdb's version includes in-frame clones alone and lacks a portion of them. The data contain about 30,000 clones, roughly 71% of them seen just once; the ten biggest clones take up roughly 12%. This material consisted of CD4+ or CD8+ T cells sorted from blood, taken in a trial of the OX40 agonist ivuxolimab. These receptors originate from an adult with an advanced solid tumor such as melanoma, head and neck, liver or kidney cancer. CDR3s include the opening cysteine and the closing phenylalanine or tryptophan. A D gene is named only where the DNA matches it firmly. Clone size is shown for a subset of rows, as once, few, many or a class of expanded clone.

v_gene	j_gene	abundance	d_gene	CDR3aa	CDR3nt
TRBV6-4	TRBJ1-2	NA	NA	CASSDSITGKFGYTF	TGTGCCAGCAGTGACTCGATTACAGGGAAATTTGGCTACACCTTC
TRBV13	TRBJ1-1	NA	TRBD1	CASSLDGLGQGYMNTEAFF	TGTGCCAGCAGCTTAGATGGGCTTGGACAGGGATACATGAACACTGAAGCTTTCTTT
TRBV6-6	TRBJ1-1	NA	NA	CASSPRAADWGTEAFF	TGTGCCAGCAGCCCAAGGGCGGCCGACTGGGGGACTGAAGCTTTCTTT
TRBV4-1	TRBJ1-2	NA	NA	CASSIQGYYGYTF	TGCGCCAGCAGCATACAGGGCTACTATGGCTACACCTTC
TRBV30	TRBJ1-2	NA	NA	CAWIVAGAGYGYTF	TGTGCCTGGATAGTTGCAGGGGCAGGCTATGGCTACACCTTC
TRBV29-1	TRBJ1-1	NA	NA	CSPARDGTEAFF	TGCAGCCCCGCCAGGGATGGGACTGAAGCTTTCTTT
TRBV5-1	TRBJ1-1	once	TRBD1	CASSLGAGGRTEAFF	TGCGCCAGCAGCTTGGGTGCAGGGGGCCGGACTGAAGCTTTCTTT
TRBV19	TRBJ1-1	NA	NA	CASNKLDSPNTEAFF	TGTGCCAGTAATAAACTGGACAGCCCGAACACTGAAGCTTTCTTT
TRBV18	TRBJ2-1	NA	NA	CASSPPVGPRNEQFF	TGTGCCAGCTCACCACCGGTGGGGCCCCGCAATGAGCAGTTCTTC
TRBV30	TRBJ1-5	NA	NA	CAWSWKGEGNQPQHF	TGTGCCTGGAGCTGGAAAGGGGAGGGCAATCAGCCCCAGCATTTT
TRBV5-1	TRBJ2-7	NA	TRBD2	CASSLEAGSSYEQYF	TGCGCCAGCAGCTTGGAAGCGGGGAGCTCCTACGAGCAGTACTTC
TRBV5-8	TRBJ1-5	NA	TRBD1	CASSFIRQGLTQPQHF	TGTGCCAGCAGCTTTATTCGACAGGGTCTTACTCAGCCCCAGCATTTT
TRBV9	TRBJ2-3	NA	TRBD1	CASSVAGTGGDTQYF	TGTGCCAGCAGCGTAGCCGGGACAGGAGGGGATACGCAGTATTTT
TRBV5-8	TRBJ1-1	NA	TRBD1	CASSLGDRVETEAFF	TGTGCCAGCAGCTTAGGGGACAGGGTGGAAACTGAAGCTTTCTTT
TRBV30	TRBJ2-2	NA	NA	CARHKFANTGELFF	TGTGCCCGCCATAAGTTCGCGAACACCGGGGAGCTGTTTTTT
TRBV19	TRBJ1-2	NA	TRBD1	CASSPADRNYGYTF	TGTGCCAGTAGCCCGGCGGACAGGAACTATGGCTACACCTTC
TRBV28	TRBJ1-5	NA	NA	CASKIGDISNQPQHF	TGTGCCAGCAAGATAGGAGACATTAGCAATCAGCCCCAGCATTTT
TRBV28	TRBJ2-5	NA	TRBD1	CASSLFGTGLRETQYF	TGTGCCAGCAGTTTATTCGGGACAGGCTTACGAGAGACCCAGTACTTC
TRBV27	TRBJ2-1	few	NA	CASSLTLFAGGNEQFF	TGTGCCAGCAGTTTGACGTTATTTGCTGGAGGCAATGAGCAGTTCTTC
TRBV30	TRBJ1-5	NA	NA	CAWGLGSRQPQHF	TGTGCCTGGGGATTGGGTAGTAGGCAGCCCCAGCATTTT
TRBV9	TRBJ1-3	NA	TRBD1	CASSSTGVGNTIYF	TGTGCCAGCAGCTCCACAGGGGTGGGAAACACCATATATTTT
TRBV5-6	TRBJ2-7	few	NA	CASSLEAYEQYF	TGTGCCAGCAGCTTGGAGGCCTACGAGCAGTACTTC
TRBV9	TRBJ2-2	NA	TRBD2	CASSAGGFATGELFF	TGTGCCAGCAGCGCCGGGGGGTTCGCCACCGGGGAGCTGTTTTTT
TRBV9	TRBJ1-1	NA	NA	CASSGGFGEAFF	TGTGCCAGCAGTGGCGGGTTCGGTGAAGCTTTCTTT